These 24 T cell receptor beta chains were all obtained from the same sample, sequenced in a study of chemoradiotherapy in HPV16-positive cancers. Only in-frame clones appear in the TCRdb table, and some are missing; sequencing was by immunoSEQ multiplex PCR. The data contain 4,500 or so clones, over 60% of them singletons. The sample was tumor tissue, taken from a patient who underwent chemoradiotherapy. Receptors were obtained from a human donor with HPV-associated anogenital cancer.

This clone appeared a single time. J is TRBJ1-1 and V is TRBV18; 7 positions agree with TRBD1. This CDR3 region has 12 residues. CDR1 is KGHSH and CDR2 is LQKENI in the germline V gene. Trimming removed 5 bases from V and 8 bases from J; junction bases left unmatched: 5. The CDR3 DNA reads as TGTGCCAGCTCATCAATACAGGGGGAAGCTTTCTTT. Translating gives CASSSIQGEAFF.

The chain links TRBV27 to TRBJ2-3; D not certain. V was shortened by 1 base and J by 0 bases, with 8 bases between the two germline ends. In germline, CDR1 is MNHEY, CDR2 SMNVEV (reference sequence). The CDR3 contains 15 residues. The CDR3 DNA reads TGTGCCAGCAGTTTATATTATCGAAGCACAGATACGCAGTATTTT. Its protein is CASSLYYRSTDTQYF.

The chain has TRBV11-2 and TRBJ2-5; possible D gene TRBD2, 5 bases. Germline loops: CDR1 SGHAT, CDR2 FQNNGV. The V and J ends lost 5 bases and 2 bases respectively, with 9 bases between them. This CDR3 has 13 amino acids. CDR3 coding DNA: TGTGCCAGCAGCACGGACTGGCAAGAGACCCAGTACTTC. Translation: CASSTDWQETQYF. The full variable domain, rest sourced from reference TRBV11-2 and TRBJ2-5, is EAGVAQSPRYKIIEKRQSVAFWCNPISGHATLYWYQQILGQGPKLLIQFQNNGVVDDSQLPKDRFSAERLKGVDSTLKIQPAKLEDSAVYLCASSTDWQETQYFGPGTRLLVL.

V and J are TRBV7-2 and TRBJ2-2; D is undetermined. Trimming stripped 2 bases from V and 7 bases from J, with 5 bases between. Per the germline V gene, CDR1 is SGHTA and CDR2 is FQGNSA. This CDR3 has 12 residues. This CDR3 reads CASSLLIGELFF. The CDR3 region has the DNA TGTGCCAGCAGCTTACTAATCGGGGAGCTGTTTTTT.

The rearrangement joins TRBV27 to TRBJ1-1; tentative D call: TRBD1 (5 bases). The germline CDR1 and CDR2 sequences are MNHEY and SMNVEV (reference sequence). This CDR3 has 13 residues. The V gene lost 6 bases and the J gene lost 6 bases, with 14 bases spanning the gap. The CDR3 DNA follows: TGTGCCAGCAGCATTGACCCGGGGGCTGAAGCTTTCTTT. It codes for CASSIDPGAEAFF.

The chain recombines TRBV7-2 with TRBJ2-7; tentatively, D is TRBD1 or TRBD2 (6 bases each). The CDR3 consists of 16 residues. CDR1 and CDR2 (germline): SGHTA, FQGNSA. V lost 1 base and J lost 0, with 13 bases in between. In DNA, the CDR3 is TGTGCCAGCAGCTTAGTTGGGGGGCCAAGCTCCTACGAGCAGTACTTC. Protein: CASSLVGGPSSYEQYF.

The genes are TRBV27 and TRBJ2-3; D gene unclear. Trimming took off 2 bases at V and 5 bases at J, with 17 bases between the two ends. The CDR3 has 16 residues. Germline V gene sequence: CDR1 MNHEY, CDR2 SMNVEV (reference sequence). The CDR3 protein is CASSLLGHKARDTQYF. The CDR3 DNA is TGTGCCAGCAGTTTACTCGGTCACAAGGCTAGAGATACGCAGTATTTT.

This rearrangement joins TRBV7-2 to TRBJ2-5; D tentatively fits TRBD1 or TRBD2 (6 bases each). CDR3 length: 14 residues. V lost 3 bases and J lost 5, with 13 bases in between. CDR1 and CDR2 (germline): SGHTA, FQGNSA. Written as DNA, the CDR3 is TGTGCCAGCAGCTTCGGGGGCTGGAGTGAGACCCAGTACTTC. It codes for CASSFGGWSETQYF.

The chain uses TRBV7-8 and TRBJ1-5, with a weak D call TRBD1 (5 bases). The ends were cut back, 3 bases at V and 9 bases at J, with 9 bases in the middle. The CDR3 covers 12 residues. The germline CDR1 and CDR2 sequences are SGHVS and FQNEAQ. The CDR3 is CASSLGLGPQHF. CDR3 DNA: TGTGCCAGCAGCTTGGGGCTAGGGCCCCAGCATTTT.

As DNA, the CDR3 is TGCGCCAGCAGCTTGCCGGGACTAGCGCGAGAGACCCAGTACTTC. This sequence encodes CASSLPGLARETQYF. The chain recombines TRBV5-1 with TRBJ2-5; 10 bases fit TRBD2. Germline V gives CDR1 SGHRS, CDR2 YFSETQ. The V segment lost 1 base and the J segment 4 bases; nucleotides outside the gene matches: 4. CDR3 length: 15 residues.

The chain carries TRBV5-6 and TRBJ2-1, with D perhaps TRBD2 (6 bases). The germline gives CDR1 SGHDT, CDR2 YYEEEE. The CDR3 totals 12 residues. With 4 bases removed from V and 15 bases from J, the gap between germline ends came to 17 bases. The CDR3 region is CASSTDPGVPFF. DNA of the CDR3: TGTGCCAGCAGCACTGATCCGGGAGTCCCGTTCTTC. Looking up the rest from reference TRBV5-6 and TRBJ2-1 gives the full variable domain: DAGVTQSPTHLIKTRGQQVTLRCSPKSGHDTVSWYQQALGQGPQFIFQYYEEEERQRGNFPDRFSGHQFPNYSSELNVNALLLGDSALYLCASSTDPGVPFFGPGTRLTVL.

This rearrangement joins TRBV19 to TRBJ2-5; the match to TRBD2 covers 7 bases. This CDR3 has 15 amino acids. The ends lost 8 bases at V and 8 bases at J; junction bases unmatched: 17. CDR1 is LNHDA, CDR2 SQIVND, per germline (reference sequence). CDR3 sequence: CASSGGPAIKRTQYF. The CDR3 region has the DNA TGTGCCAGTTCGGGGGGACCAGCTATCAAGAGAACCCAGTACTTC.

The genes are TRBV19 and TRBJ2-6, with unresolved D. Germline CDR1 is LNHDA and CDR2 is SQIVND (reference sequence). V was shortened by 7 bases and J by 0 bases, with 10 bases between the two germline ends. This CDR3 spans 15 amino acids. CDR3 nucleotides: TGTGCCAGTAACCCAGGAGACTCTGGGGCCAACGTCCTGACTTTC. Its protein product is CASNPGDSGANVLTF.

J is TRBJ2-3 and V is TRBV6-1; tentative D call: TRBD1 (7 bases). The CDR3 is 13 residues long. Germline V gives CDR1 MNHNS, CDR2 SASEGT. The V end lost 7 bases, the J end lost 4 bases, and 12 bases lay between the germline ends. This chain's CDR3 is CASMQGEADTQYF. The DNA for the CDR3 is TGTGCCAGCATGCAGGGGGAGGCAGATACGCAGTATTTT.

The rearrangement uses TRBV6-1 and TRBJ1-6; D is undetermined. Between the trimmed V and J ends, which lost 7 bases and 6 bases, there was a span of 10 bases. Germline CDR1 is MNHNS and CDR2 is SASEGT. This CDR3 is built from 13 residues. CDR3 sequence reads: CASTEDFNSPLHF. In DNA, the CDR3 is TGTGCCAGCACGGAAGACTTTAATTCACCCCTCCACTTT.

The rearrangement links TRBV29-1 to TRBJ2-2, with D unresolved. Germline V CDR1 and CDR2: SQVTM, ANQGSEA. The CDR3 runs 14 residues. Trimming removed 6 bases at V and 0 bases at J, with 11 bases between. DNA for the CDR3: TGCAGCGTCAAAAGGAGCTCGAACACCGGGGAGCTGTTTTTT. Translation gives CSVKRSSNTGELFF.

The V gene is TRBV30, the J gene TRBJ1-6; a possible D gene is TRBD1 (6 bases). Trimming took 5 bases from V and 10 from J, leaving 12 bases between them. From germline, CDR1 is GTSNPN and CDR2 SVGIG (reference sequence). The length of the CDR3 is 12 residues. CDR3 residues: CAWAPGESPLHF. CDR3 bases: TGTGCCTGGGCCCCAGGGGAATCACCCCTCCACTTT.

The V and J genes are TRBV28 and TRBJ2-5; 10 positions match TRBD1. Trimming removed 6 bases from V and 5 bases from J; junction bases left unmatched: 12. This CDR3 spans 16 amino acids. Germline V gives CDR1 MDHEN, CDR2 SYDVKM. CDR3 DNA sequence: TGTGCCAGCAGCTCCCCCCCGGGACAGGGGTTTGAGACCCAGTACTTC. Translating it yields CASSSPPGQGFETQYF. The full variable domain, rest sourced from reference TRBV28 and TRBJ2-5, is DVKVTQSSRYLVKRTGEKVFLECVQDMDHENMFWYRQDPGLGLRLIYFSYDVKMKEKGDIPEGYSVSREKKERFSLILESASTNQTSMYLCASSSPPGQGFETQYFGPGTRLLVL.

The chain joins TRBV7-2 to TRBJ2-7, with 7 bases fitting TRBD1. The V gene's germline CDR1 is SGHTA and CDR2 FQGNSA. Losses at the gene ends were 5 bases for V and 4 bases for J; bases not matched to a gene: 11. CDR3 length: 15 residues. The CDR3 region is CASSPLGQRIYEQYF. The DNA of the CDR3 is TGTGCCAGCAGCCCCTTGGGACAGAGAATTTACGAGCAGTACTTC. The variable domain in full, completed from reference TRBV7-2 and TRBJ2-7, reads GAGVSQSPSNKVTEKGKDVELRCDPISGHTALYWYRQSLGQGLEFLIYFQGNSAPDKSGLPSDRFSAERTGGSVSTLTIQRTQQEDSAVYLCASSPLGQRIYEQYFGPGTRLTVT.

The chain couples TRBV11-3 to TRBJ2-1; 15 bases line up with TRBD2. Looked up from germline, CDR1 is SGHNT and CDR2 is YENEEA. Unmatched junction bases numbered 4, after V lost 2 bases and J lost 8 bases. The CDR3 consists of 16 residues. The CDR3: CASSLRTSGRADEQFF. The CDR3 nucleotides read TGTGCCAGCAGCTTAAGGACTAGCGGGAGGGCGGATGAGCAGTTCTTC.

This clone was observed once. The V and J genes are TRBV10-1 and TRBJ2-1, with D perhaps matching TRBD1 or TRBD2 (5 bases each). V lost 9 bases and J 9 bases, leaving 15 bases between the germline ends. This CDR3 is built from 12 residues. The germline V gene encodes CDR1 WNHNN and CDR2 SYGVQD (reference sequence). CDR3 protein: CASGGSTSEQFF. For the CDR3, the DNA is TGCGCCAGTGGGGGTTCTACTAGTGAGCAGTTCTTC.

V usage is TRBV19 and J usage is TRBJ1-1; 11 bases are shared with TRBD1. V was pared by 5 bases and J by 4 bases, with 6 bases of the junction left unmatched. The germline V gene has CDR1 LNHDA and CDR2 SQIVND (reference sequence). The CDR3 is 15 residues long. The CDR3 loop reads CASSAGQGARTEAFF. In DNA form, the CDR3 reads TGTGCCAGTAGTGCAGGACAGGGGGCGCGCACTGAAGCTTTCTTT.

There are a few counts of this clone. CDR3 coding DNA: TGTGCCAGCAGCTTCACAGGGGCTGTGCCCCAGCATTTT. It specifies CASSFTGAVPQHF. The rearrangement uses TRBV5-6 and TRBJ1-5; TRBD1 matches 7 bases. Per the germline V gene, CDR1 is SGHDT and CDR2 is YYEEEE. There are 13 residues in the CDR3. Losses at the gene ends were 2 bases for V and 9 bases for J; bases not matched to a gene: 5.

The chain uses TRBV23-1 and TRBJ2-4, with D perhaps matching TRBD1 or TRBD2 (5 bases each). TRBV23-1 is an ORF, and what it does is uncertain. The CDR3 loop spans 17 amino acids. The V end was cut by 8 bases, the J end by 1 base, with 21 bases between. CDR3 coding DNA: TGCGCCAGCCCCAGAGGGGCAAGGAGTTGGGCCAAAAACATTCAGTACTTC. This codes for CASPRGARSWAKNIQYF.